The source of this TCR beta chain is a study of regulatory T cells in long-lasting Graves disease (dated by TCRdb to the early 2020s). A note on the overall study: Persistent Graves' disease meant more than 5 years of antithyroid drug treatment with TSH receptor autoantibodies that stayed positive. This study used TCR sequencing and RNA sequencing of peripheral blood to compare persistent Graves' disease patients against newly diagnosed Graves' disease patients. The study was registered as a clinical trial and conducted in China. Antithyroid drugs had been taken for 8.5 to 13 years on average by persistent Graves' disease patients in the clinical cohort. A total of roughly 35 samples underwent TCR sequencing: about 13 from persistent and around 20 from newly diagnosed Graves' disease patients.

From the cysteine through the phenylalanine, the CDR3 covers 15 amino acids. Here the CDR3 DNA is all that survives: 45 bases in frame from base 1. The germline V gene (reference sequence) supplies CDR1 LNHDA and CDR2 SQIVND. Trimming removed 1 base from V and 2 bases from J, leaving 8 bases between the germline ends. The time point label for this specimen denotes: persistent/refractory GD, antithyroid drugs over 5 years with positive TRAb. For both TCR sequencing and RNA sequencing, RNA was extracted from PBMCs in TRIzol. Graves' disease was diagnosed according to American Thyroid Association guidelines. Recruitment of patients was carried out at an endocrinology department in Xi'an, China. From each patient, about 9 milliliters of peripheral blood was collected into an EDTA anticoagulant tube. Ficoll Paque Plus density gradient separation was used to isolate PBMCs, and no additional T cell sorting was done. An Agilent 2100 Bioanalyzer and agarose gel were used to check RNA quality, and a NanoDrop 2000 was used to measure RNA concentration.

Paper-wide results and their limitations: Persistent patients shared more public clonotypes among themselves (over 2,500) than newly diagnosed patients did (about 970). The small sample size was acknowledged by the authors as a limitation that may reduce accuracy. Because the primary lesion, thyroid tissue, could not be accessed, the study looked at peripheral blood alone. Lower TCR Shannon entropy and fewer highly expanded clones were observed in persistent Graves' disease patients than in newly diagnosed patients, which suggested clonal expansion. Persistent disease showed preferential use of TRBV28, TRBJ1-2 and TRBJ2-5, whereas newly diagnosed disease favored TRBV20-1 and TRBJ2-1. Sequencing and analysis were restricted to the TCR beta chain.

This clonotype was detected a few times. Its antigen target is currently unknown. No base quality values were provided; no much bigger clone lies one nucleotide off. Libraries were prepared through multiplex PCR. The instrument given in TCRdb is Illumina HiSeq 4000. TCR beta libraries were built with iRepertoire HTBI primers and Arm-PCR amplification of CDR3 regions. Gel purification was performed on PCR products prior to sequencing. The original methods were these. Across samples, roughly 60 TRBV and 13 to 15 TRBJ segments were identified and used for gene usage analysis of CDR3 amino acid clonotypes. Filtered high-quality paired reads were merged into contigs using COPE and FqMerger. BLAST was used to align contigs to IMGT TRBV, TRBD and TRBJ reference genes, and CDR3 was defined according to IMGT. Any clonotype with a frequency above 0.1% was classified as a highly expanded clone. Repertoire diversity was measured by Shannon entropy, and V-J evenness by the Gini coefficient. A clonotype found in more than one individual was treated as public. TCRdb reanalyzed the raw reads on its own, using fastp at Q25 for trimming and MiXCR for clone calling, and kept in-frame beta chains. Identical CDR3 protein sequences are pooled into one entry, listed with their most common genes and DNA. The V and J calls and clone size are TCRdb's, not the authors'. The sample profile shows over 650,000 distinct CDR3 sequences; about 30% of them were found once. The leading ten clones occupy under 55% of the sample.

The V and J genes are TRBV19 and TRBJ2-2, with the D gene uncertain. The sequenced sample was peripheral blood mononuclear cells (PBMCs), obtained when the disease was refractory, from a patient treated with antithyroid drugs. This receptor was taken from a female donor with Graves disease. The CDR3 sequence is CASSIGRANTGELFF. The bases are TGTGCCAGTAGTATAGGCCGGGCTAACACCGGGGAGCTGTTTTTT.